Each of the 18 T cell receptor beta chains below was sequenced from the same sample in a study of blood T cells in healthy people across ages. Primed by a sample-barcoded 5' primer and a J-beta primer mix, a second PCR proceeded for roughly 7 to 12 cycles. From the 5' RACE reads, TCRdb called clonotypes with MiXCR, one entry per CDR3 protein. The sample shows around 900,000 distinct CDR3 sequences, roughly 51% of them seen only once. The sequencing input was blood. These receptors came from a woman aged 60 to 75 in good health.

For the CDR3, the DNA is TGTGCCAGCAGTCCAGGATTGGTGAACACTGAAGCTTTCTTT. Protein: CASSPGLVNTEAFF. The V gene is TRBV6-5, the J gene TRBJ1-1; no reliable D call. Germline V gene data show CDR1 as MNHEY and CDR2 as SVGAGI. The CDR3 consists of 14 residues. V lost 5 bases and J 0 bases, leaving 10 bases between the germline ends.

This clonotype was detected only once. The chain couples TRBV10-3 to TRBJ1-2; D ambiguous. Trimming pared 0 bases from V and 8 bases from J, leaving 16 bases between. The germline V gene has CDR1 ENHRY and CDR2 SYGVKD. The CDR3 covers 15 residues. The CDR3 region has the DNA TGTGCCATCAGTGAGTCTATCCTTCGTCTCGTGGGCTACACCTTC. It specifies CAISESILRLVGYTF.

This chain uses TRBV3-1 with TRBJ1-6, with D uncertain. CDR1 LGHDT and CDR2 YNNKEL come from the germline V gene (reference sequence). V dropped 0 bases and J dropped 8 bases, with 17 bases sitting between them. The CDR3 runs to 17 residues. Here the CDR3 reads CASSQDREGWIYSPLHF. CDR3 sequence (DNA): TGTGCCAGCAGCCAAGATCGGGAGGGCTGGATTTATTCACCCCTCCACTTT.

There are many counts of this clonotype. This chain uses TRBV7-2 with TRBJ1-2; D ambiguous. Germline CDR1 and CDR2: SGHTA and FQGNSA. The CDR3 has 13 residues. V lost 6 bases, J lost 4 bases, and 12 bases lay in between. CDR3 nucleotide sequence: TGTGCCAGCAGTTTGGGTCAATTCTATGGCTACACCTTC. Its translation is CASSLGQFYGYTF.

This clonotype was recorded a few times. This sequence joins TRBV12-3 or TRBV12-4 and TRBJ2-7; the D gene is possibly TRBD1 (6 bases). The CDR3 sequence is 14 residues long. V gave up 5 bases and J gave up 2 bases, with 13 bases separating them. The CDR3, as DNA: TGTGCCAGCAGTATGCGGACAGCCCCCTACGAGCAGTACTTC. The encoded protein is CASSMRTAPYEQYF.

This chain connects TRBV7-7 to TRBJ2-2, with D uncertain. This CDR3 is 16 amino acids long. Trimming shortened V by 2 bases and J by 1 base, and 11 bases separated the two germline ends. CDR1 is SSHAT, CDR2 FNYEAQ, per germline (reference sequence). The CDR3 spells CASSLRPGGNTGELFF. The CDR3 coding sequence is TGTGCCAGCAGCTTAAGGCCAGGCGGGAACACCGGGGAGCTGTTTTTT.

The V call is TRBV7-9, the J call TRBJ2-7; D is perhaps TRBD1 (6 bases). The CDR3 totals 14 residues. Germline lookup yields CDR1 SEHNR and CDR2 FQNEAQ (reference sequence). V gave up 3 bases and J gave up 5 bases, with 14 bases separating them. CDR3 nucleotide sequence: TGTGCCAGCAGCTTGGCCGACAGGCGCCACGAGCAGTACTTC. It codes for CASSLADRRHEQYF.

V gene TRBV5-1 combines with J gene TRBJ2-7, with 7 bases that match TRBD2. V gave up 2 bases and J gave up 4 bases; unmatched junction bases: 12. Germline loops: CDR1 SGHRS, CDR2 YFSETQ. This CDR3 is 16 amino acids long. Here the CDR3 reads CASSFRLAEEGYEQYF. Here the CDR3 DNA reads TGCGCCAGCAGCTTCCGACTAGCCGAAGAGGGTTACGAGCAGTACTTC.

Only a few counts were recorded for this clonotype. The J gene is TRBJ2-5, the V gene TRBV12-3 or TRBV12-4, with D possibly TRBD2 on 6 matching bases. With 6 bases removed from V and 11 bases from J, the gap between germline ends came to 28 bases. The CDR3 extends over 16 amino acids. DNA of the CDR3: TGTGCCAGCAGCCTTTTCGGAGGGGTCGCCTACAATGAGCAGTACTTC. Amino acid sequence: CASSLFGGVAYNEQYF.

In its sample, this clonotype was seen a few times. This chain uses TRBV3-1 with TRBJ2-3; TRBD2 matches at 7 bases. Losses at the gene ends were 1 base for V and 4 bases for J; bases not matched to a gene: 2. Germline V gene data show CDR1 as LGHDT and CDR2 as YNNKEL (reference sequence). The length of the CDR3 is 14 residues. The CDR3 DNA reads TGTGCCAGCAGCCAAGGGACTAGATCAGATACGCAGTATTTT. It encodes CASSQGTRSDTQYF.

This sequence joins TRBV12-5 and TRBJ1-5; D not resolved. Trimming removed 0 bases from V and 5 bases from J, with 11 bases in between. There are 15 residues in the CDR3. Germline loops: CDR1 LGHNT, CDR2 FRNRAP. The CDR3 loop reads CASGLVEGNHQPQHF. The DNA for the CDR3 is TGTGCTAGTGGTTTGGTAGAAGGGAACCATCAGCCCCAGCATTTT.

Written as DNA, the CDR3 is TGCAGTGCTAGAGGTGGGAGTCAGTGCGAGCAGTACTTC. Its protein product is CSARGGSQCEQYF. V and J are TRBV20-1 and TRBJ2-7; a weak D match, TRBD2 (5 bases). Trimming left V 1 base short and J 6 bases short, with 13 bases between. The germline V gene encodes CDR1 DFQATT and CDR2 SNEGSKA (reference sequence). The CDR3 spans 13 residues.

This clonotype showed up just a few times. The chain employs TRBV4-3 and TRBJ2-7; D is perhaps TRBD2 (5 bases). Germline values: CDR1 LGHNA, CDR2 YSLEER. The CDR3 loop spans 17 amino acids. The V end lost 0 bases, the J end lost 3 bases, and 18 bases lay between the germline ends. Here the CDR3 DNA reads TGCGCCAGCAGCCAAGACCCGTCCGGCCCCCGGGGCTACGAGCAGTACTTC. It codes for CASSQDPSGPRGYEQYF.

The chain uses TRBV20-1 and TRBJ1-2; D is ambiguous. Between the trimmed V and J ends, which lost 7 bases and 0 bases, there was a span of 21 bases. The germline V gene encodes CDR1 DFQATT and CDR2 SNEGSKA (reference sequence). The CDR3 contains 16 residues. DNA for the CDR3: TGCAGTGTTGCACCGAGCCCACGACCCACTAACTATGGCTACACCTTC. Protein product: CSVAPSPRPTNYGYTF.

This chain joins TRBV15 and TRBJ2-5; TRBD2 is a possible D gene (7 bases). The CDR3 length is 14 residues. Trimming took 2 bases from V and 11 from J, leaving 18 bases between them. Germline V gives CDR1 LNHNV, CDR2 YYDKDF (reference sequence). The CDR3 sequence: CATSRHLGGEEQYF. In nucleotides, the CDR3 is TGTGCCACCAGCAGACATTTAGGGGGGGAGGAGCAGTACTTC.

The chain combines TRBV29-1 with TRBJ2-1, with D hard to call. The V gene's germline CDR1 is SQVTM and CDR2 ANQGSEA. The V end lost 5 bases, the J end lost 4 bases, and 9 bases lay between the germline ends. The CDR3 is 12 amino acids. CDR3 sequence: CSVQAAYNEQFF. The CDR3 DNA is TGCAGCGTTCAGGCTGCGTACAATGAGCAGTTCTTC.

This clonotype was detected a few times. The V gene is TRBV20-1, the J gene TRBJ2-7, with a possible D match to TRBD1 (6 bases). V dropped 6 bases and J dropped 5 bases, with 14 bases sitting between them. Germline V gene sequence: CDR1 DFQATT, CDR2 SNEGSKA (reference sequence). The CDR3 totals 12 residues. CDR3 sequence reads: CSASHRVNEQYF. The CDR3 nucleotides are TGCAGTGCGAGCCACAGGGTGAACGAGCAGTACTTC.

V usage is TRBV7-2 and J usage is TRBJ1-2; D uncertain. Trimming shortened V by 5 bases and J by 4 bases, and 14 bases separated the two germline ends. CDR3 size: 14 residues. Per germline, CDR1 SGHTA and CDR2 FQGNSA. The CDR3, as DNA: TGTGCCAGCAGCCCTGAGCCTTACGGCTATGGCTACACCTTC. This translates into CASSPEPYGYGYTF.